A single sample gave rise to the 18 T cell receptor beta chains below, sequenced in a study of blood T cells in healthy people across ages. The authors ran a second PCR of roughly 6 to 11 cycles using a sample-barcoded 5' primer and a J-beta primer mix. TCRdb passed the 5' RACE reads through MiXCR, listing each CDR3 protein once. Of about 760,000 distinct CDR3 sequences in the sample, 20% to 30% were seen once. These data also featured in a second study, about T cells of mothers and their children.

The specimen was blood. Receptor source: a boy between 10 and 17 years old in good health.

V gene TRBV13 combines with J gene TRBJ2-1, with 8 bases aligning to TRBD1. The germline V gene encodes CDR1 PRHDT and CDR2 FYEKMQ (reference sequence). CDR3 size: 15 residues. The trim removed 5 bases at V and 7 bases at J, leaving 10 bases unmatched. The CDR3 is CASSPPGQARNEQFF. The CDR3 DNA reads as TGTGCCAGCAGCCCTCCGGGACAGGCGAGAAATGAGCAGTTCTTC. The variable domain in full, with the rest retrieved from reference TRBV13 and TRBJ2-1, is AAGVIQSPRHLIKEKRETATLKCYPIPRHDTVYWYQQGPGQDPQFLISFYEKMQSDKGSIPDRFSAQQFSDYHSELNMSSLELGDSALYFCASSPPGQARNEQFFGPGTRLTVL.

The chain combines TRBV7-8 with TRBJ2-2, with D hard to call. The CDR3 extends over 14 amino acids. V lost 1 base and J lost 3, with 6 bases in between. CDR1 and CDR2 (germline): SGHVS, FQNEAQ. Written as DNA, the CDR3 is TGTGCCAGCAGCTTAGTGCGGCACACCGGGGAGCTGTTTTTT. Protein sequence: CASSLVRHTGELFF.

This clonotype came up a few times. The chain recombines TRBV11-2 with TRBJ2-5; 8 nucleotides line up with TRBD2. This CDR3 is 15 amino acids long. The germline V gene encodes CDR1 SGHAT and CDR2 FQNNGV. Losses at the gene ends were 10 bases for V and 3 bases for J; bases not matched to a gene: 13. This CDR3 reads CATNLRSGSEETQYF. Here the CDR3 DNA reads TGTGCCACCAATTTAAGGAGCGGGAGTGAAGAGACCCAGTACTTC.

This clonotype has a handful of counts. V usage is TRBV2 and J usage is TRBJ2-5, with TRBD1 as a possible D gene (5 bases). V lost 6 bases and J lost 5, with 16 bases in between. The CDR3 has 14 amino acids. Germline assignment: CDR1 SNHLY and CDR2 FYNNEI. The CDR3 region has the DNA TGTGCCAGCAGCGATCACCAGGGATATGAGACCCAGTACTTC. It encodes CASSDHQGYETQYF.

In this sample, this clonotype turned up many times. CDR3 loop: CASSSLTGELFF. The CDR3 coding sequence is TGTGCCAGCAGCTCCCTCACCGGGGAGCTGTTTTTT. The chain has TRBV7-3 and TRBJ2-2; D not certain. V lost 4 bases, J lost 4 bases, and 4 bases lay in between. CDR3 size: 12 residues. CDR1 is SGHTA, CDR2 FQGTGA, per germline. The variable domain in full, with the rest retrieved from reference TRBV7-3 and TRBJ2-2, is GAGVSQTPSNKVTEKGKYVELRCDPISGHTALYWYRQSLGQGPEFLIYFQGTGAADDSGLPNDRFFAVRPEGSVSTLKIQRTERGDSAVYLCASSSLTGELFFGEGSRLTVL.

The chain couples TRBV20-1 to TRBJ2-7, with D perhaps TRBD1 (5 bases). Germline V gives CDR1 DFQATT, CDR2 SNEGSKA (reference sequence). The CDR3 has 14 amino acids. Trimming shortened V by 5 bases and J by 7 bases, and 21 bases separated the two germline ends. The CDR3 DNA sequence: TGCAGTGCTCTCCTCGTGGCAGGGTCAGAAGAGCAGTACTTC. Translation gives CSALLVAGSEEQYF.

This clonotype was picked up a small number of times. The gene calls are TRBV2 and TRBJ2-2, with 9 nucleotides matching TRBD2. The germline V gene encodes CDR1 SNHLY and CDR2 FYNNEI. CDR3 length: 15 residues. V gave up 1 base and J gave up 6 bases; unmatched junction bases: 3. CDR3 in amino acids: CASSEVRGGPGELFF. The CDR3 region has the DNA TGTGCCAGCAGTGAAGTGCGGGGGGGCCCCGGGGAGCTGTTTTTT. The whole variable domain, filled in from reference TRBV2 and TRBJ2-2, reads EPEVTQTPSHQVTQMGQEVILRCVPISNHLYFYWYRQILGQKVEFLVSFYNNEISEKSEIFDDQFSVERPDGSNFTLKIRSTKLEDSAMYFCASSEVRGGPGELFFGEGSRLTVL.

With respect to this clonotype: A junction end diverges from the germline sequence, so it may reflect a read error. The chain recombines TRBV28 with TRBJ2-5, with TRBD1 identical over 8 bases. Germline CDR1 reads MDHEN; CDR2 reads SYDVKM. This CDR3 is built from 15 residues. CDR3 coding DNA: TGTGCCGGCAGTTTGGGGGGACAGGCCGACAAGACCCAGTACTTC. Encoded protein: CAGSLGGQADKTQYF.

This sequence joins TRBV7-8 and TRBJ2-7; perhaps TRBD1 as D (5 bases). This CDR3 is built from 15 residues. Germline CDR1 is SGHVS and CDR2 is FQNEAQ. Trimming removed 1 base from V and 3 bases from J, with 13 bases in between. CDR3 residues: CASSLGGNRFYEQYF. In nucleotides, the CDR3 is TGTGCCAGCAGCTTAGGGGGTAACAGGTTCTACGAGCAGTACTTC. The whole variable domain, remainder taken from reference TRBV7-8 and TRBJ2-7, is GAGVSQSPRYKVAKRGQDVALRCDPISGHVSLFWYQQALGQGPEFLTYFQNEAQLDKSGLPSDRFFAERPEGSVSTLKIQRTQQEDSAVYLCASSLGGNRFYEQYFGPGTRLTVT.

This clonotype showed up just a few times. The J gene is TRBJ1-1, the V gene TRBV6-5, with a tentative D call TRBD1 (6 bases). This CDR3 is built from 13 residues. CDR1 MNHEY and CDR2 SVGAGI come from the germline V gene. Trimming stripped 1 base from V and 4 bases from J, with 7 bases between. CDR3 protein: CASSYLGGTEAFF. In DNA form, the CDR3 reads TGTGCCAGCAGTTACTTAGGGGGCACTGAAGCTTTCTTT.

V is TRBV5-1 and J is TRBJ2-6, with 7 nucleotides matching TRBD1. The V gene's germline CDR1 is SGHRS and CDR2 YFSETQ. V gave up 6 bases and J gave up 6 bases; unmatched junction bases: 6. This CDR3 region has 14 residues. In nucleotides, the CDR3 is TGCGCCAGCACCCTTGACAGGGCGGCCAACGTCCTGACTTTC. Protein: CASTLDRAANVLTF.

The J gene is TRBJ2-5, the V gene TRBV4-3, with D possibly TRBD1 on 6 matching bases. The end of the DNA fits TRBJ2-7 better, so the J call may be wrong. Germline-derived CDR1 and CDR2 are LGHNA and YSLEER. This CDR3 contains 15 residues. The CDR3 bases are TGCGCCAGCAGCCTCCAGGGGCCCCCCTCGGGCGAGCAGTACTTC. As protein: CASSLQGPPSGEQYF.

The table lists this clonotype with a count of one. The chain recombines TRBV27 with TRBJ2-7, with a tentative D call TRBD2 (5 bases). Germline CDR1 is MNHEY and CDR2 is SMNVEV (reference sequence). V gave up 4 bases and J gave up 5 bases, with 12 bases separating them. This CDR3 contains 13 residues. CDR3 DNA: TGTGCCAGCAGTTCATCGGACTTCCACGAGCAGTACTTC. Protein: CASSSSDFHEQYF.

This clonotype was observed a handful of times. The chain links TRBV12-5 to TRBJ2-5; 7 nucleotides line up with TRBD2. TRBJ2-7 explains the end of the DNA better; the J call may be wrong. Germline CDR1 LGHNT, CDR2 FRNRAP. This CDR3 comprises 16 residues. CDR3 amino acids: CASLPPWGGEMYEQYF. The CDR3 DNA reads TGTGCTAGCCTGCCGCCTTGGGGGGGGGAGATGTACGAGCAGTACTTC.

The table lists this clonotype with a few counts. The V gene is TRBV2, the J gene TRBJ1-4, with 9 bases aligning to TRBD1. V lost 5 bases, J lost 7 bases, and 8 bases stayed unmatched. CDR1 is SNHLY and CDR2 is FYNNEI in the germline V gene. The CDR3 runs to 15 residues. Here the CDR3 reads CASSSTGGAIEKLFF. In DNA form, the CDR3 reads TGTGCCAGCAGTTCTACAGGGGGCGCGATTGAAAAACTGTTTTTT.

The CDR3, as DNA: TGTGCCAGCAGTTTATCCCACCGGGACAACCGACAAGAGACCCAGTACTTC. Its translation: CASSLSHRDNRQETQYF. V usage is TRBV28 and J usage is TRBJ2-5; D is possibly TRBD1 (6 bases). V was pared by 1 base and J by 2 bases, with 17 bases between. The CDR3 consists of 17 residues. Germline CDR1 MDHEN, CDR2 SYDVKM. Based on the CDR3 plus reference TRBV28 and TRBJ2-5, the full variable domain is DVKVTQSSRYLVKRTGEKVFLECVQDMDHENMFWYRQDPGLGLRLIYFSYDVKMKEKGDIPEGYSVSREKKERFSLILESASTNQTSMYLCASSLSHRDNRQETQYFGPGTRLLVL.

This clonotype was seen a handful of times. V and J are TRBV28 and TRBJ1-1; D remains unclear. Germline CDR1 MDHEN, CDR2 SYDVKM. The CDR3 totals 14 residues. V was clipped by 4 bases and J by 1 base, with 10 bases between them. The CDR3 sequence: CASSWVRGNTEAFF. In DNA, the CDR3 is TGTGCCAGCAGTTGGGTTCGCGGGAACACTGAAGCTTTCTTT.

This chain links TRBV25-1 with TRBJ2-3; no reliable D call. The CDR3 sequence is 11 residues long. Germline V gene lookup returns CDR1 MGHDK and CDR2 SYGVNS. Trimming stripped 8 bases from V and 4 bases from J, with 7 bases between. The CDR3 sequence: CASRRADTQYF. DNA of the CDR3: TGTGCCAGCCGACGCGCAGATACGCAGTATTTT. The variable domain in full, with the rest retrieved from reference TRBV25-1 and TRBJ2-3, is EADIYQTPRYLVIGTGKKITLECSQTMGHDKMYWYQQDPGMELHLIHYSYGVNSTEKGDLSSESTVSRIRTEHFPLTLESARPSHTSQYLCASRRADTQYFGPGTRLTVL.